These 16 T cell receptor beta chains were sequenced from one sample in a study of blood T cell repertoires in COVID-19 (dated by TCRdb to the early 2020s). The library came from the immunoSEQ multiplex PCR assay. Imported from immuneACCESS, the table was reduced by TCRdb to in-frame sequences with V and J called. These copies leave out some clones; in studies compared against another copy, an unresolved V gene accounts for under half, and the cause of the remainder is not known. Across this sample there are some 150,000 clones, with approximately 80% seen only once. The ten largest account for around 1.5% of the sample. Material for sequencing was peripheral blood. Every receptor here comes from a human donor in a cohort sampled during active COVID-19.

The J gene is TRBJ1-1, the V gene TRBV30; D is unresolved. CDR1 and CDR2 from the germline V gene are GTSNPN and SVGIG (reference sequence). The CDR3 is made up of 11 amino acids. V was clipped by 3 bases and J by 3 bases, with 5 bases between them. In DNA, the CDR3 is TGTGCCTGGAGGCGGGACACTGAAGCTTTCTTT. Residues: CAWRRDTEAFF.

The V gene is TRBV11-1, the J gene TRBJ2-3; 15 positions match TRBD2. There are 15 residues in the CDR3. Germline trimming cut 8 bases from V and 3 bases from J; bases unmatched to any gene: 3. Looked up from germline, CDR1 is SGHAT and CDR2 is FQDESV (reference sequence). The CDR3, as DNA: TGTGCCAGCGGGACTAGCGGGAGGAGGACAGATACGCAGTATTTT. Its translation is CASGTSGRRTDTQYF. The complete variable domain, with remaining parts taken from reference TRBV11-1 and TRBJ2-3, reads EAEVAQSPRYKITEKSQAVAFWCDPISGHATLYWYRQILGQGPELLVQFQDESVVDDSQLPKDRFSAERLKGVDSTLKIQPAELGDSAMYLCASGTSGRRTDTQYFGPGTRLTVL.

This clone has just one count. This chain uses TRBV28 with TRBJ1-3, with a possible D match to TRBD1 (6 bases). V was trimmed by 7 bases and J by 3 bases, leaving 10 bases between them. The CDR3 has 13 amino acids. Germline loops: CDR1 MDHEN, CDR2 SYDVKM. CDR3 sequence (DNA): TGTGCCAGCAACGGACAGAATGGAAACACCATATATTTT. Translated: CASNGQNGNTIYF.

The chain joins TRBV11-2 to TRBJ1-5, with D unresolved. Trimming stripped 0 bases from V and 5 bases from J, with 5 bases between. CDR3 length equals 13 residues. The germline V gene has CDR1 SGHAT and CDR2 FQNNGV. CDR3 in amino acids: CASSLERDQPQHF. CDR3 in DNA: TGTGCCAGCAGCTTAGAGAGGGATCAGCCCCAGCATTTT.

The rearrangement uses TRBV5-1 and TRBJ1-1; a weak D match, TRBD1 (6 bases). There are 15 residues in the CDR3. Germline values: CDR1 SGHRS, CDR2 YFSETQ. Trimming shortened V by 4 bases and J by 6 bases, and 19 bases separated the two germline ends. The CDR3 sequence: CASSPEGGEWAEAFF. CDR3 coding DNA: TGCGCCAGCAGCCCGGAAGGGGGAGAATGGGCTGAAGCTTTCTTT. Full variable domain (remainder filled in from reference TRBV5-1 and TRBJ1-1): KAGVTQTPRYLIKTRGQQVTLSCSPISGHRSVSWYQQTPGQGLQFLFEYFSETQRNKGNFPGRFSGRQFSNSRSEMNVSTLELGDSALYLCASSPEGGEWAEAFFGQGTRLTVV.

The genes are TRBV18 and TRBJ1-3; D is ambiguous. The CDR3 length is 17 residues. The germline V gene has CDR1 KGHSH and CDR2 LQKENI. Trimming took off 1 base at V and 0 bases at J, with 13 bases between the two ends. The CDR3 reads CASSPLSAAVSGNTIYF. DNA of the CDR3: TGTGCCAGCTCACCACTAAGCGCAGCGGTCTCTGGAAACACCATATATTTT.

The genes are TRBV4-1 and TRBJ2-1; TRBD2 matches 11 bases. Germline CDR1 MGHRA, CDR2 YSYEKL. CDR3 length: 15 amino acids. V gave up 6 bases and J gave up 5 bases; unmatched junction bases: 6. In nucleotides, the CDR3 is TGCGCCAGCAGGTTGGGACTAGCGGAAAACAATGAGCAGTTCTTC. Translation gives CASRLGLAENNEQFF.

The rearrangement links TRBV14 to TRBJ2-1; D possibly corresponds to TRBD2 (5 bases). V shed 4 bases and J shed 1 base, with 8 bases lying between them. CDR1 and CDR2 from the germline V gene are SGHDN and FVKESK. The CDR3 runs to 14 residues. The CDR3 DNA sequence: TGTGCCAGCAGCCGAGACTATTCCTACAATGAGCAGTTCTTC. Amino acid sequence: CASSRDYSYNEQFF. The whole variable domain, filled in from reference TRBV14 and TRBJ2-1, reads EAGVTQFPSHSVIEKGQTVTLRCDPISGHDNLYWYRRVMGKEIKFLLHFVKESKQDESGMPNNRFLAERTGGTYSTLKVQPAELEDSGVYFCASSRDYSYNEQFFGPGTRLTVL.

J is TRBJ1-5 and V is TRBV19; 7 nucleotides agree with TRBD1. This CDR3 has 15 residues. V was pared by 7 bases and J by 0 bases, with 6 bases of the junction left unmatched. Germline CDR1 and CDR2: LNHDA and SQIVND (reference sequence). The CDR3 loop reads CASTRTGRSNQPQHF. The CDR3 DNA sequence: TGTGCCAGTACCAGGACAGGACGTAGCAATCAGCCCCAGCATTTT.

The chain uses TRBV28 and TRBJ1-1; D is undetermined. V lost 6 bases, J lost 1 base, and 3 bases lay in between. This CDR3 contains 11 residues. CDR1 and CDR2 from the germline V gene are MDHEN and SYDVKM. Here the CDR3 reads CASSRNTEAFF. The CDR3 DNA follows: TGTGCCAGCAGCAGGAACACTGAAGCTTTCTTT.

This sequence joins TRBV19 and TRBJ2-1; TRBD2 matches 7 bases. Germline V gene lookup returns CDR1 LNHDA and CDR2 SQIVND (reference sequence). The CDR3 runs to 15 residues. V lost 4 bases, J lost 1 base, and 4 bases stayed unmatched. CDR3 DNA: TGTGCCAGTAGTACCGCTAGCGGTTCCTACAATGAGCAGTTCTTC. Amino acid sequence: CASSTASGSYNEQFF.

This clone was observed a handful of times. The chain combines TRBV4-3 with TRBJ1-4; 9 nucleotides align to TRBD1. V gave up 0 bases and J gave up 8 bases; unmatched junction bases: 7. The germline V gene encodes CDR1 LGHNA and CDR2 YSLEER. This CDR3 contains 16 residues. CDR3 loop: CASSQEPTGGREKLFF. CDR3 nucleotides: TGCGCCAGCAGCCAAGAACCGACAGGGGGACGCGAAAAACTGTTTTTT.

This chain joins TRBV6-1 and TRBJ1-1; TRBD1 aligns across 9 bases. This CDR3 is built from 14 residues. Germline values: CDR1 MNHNS, CDR2 SASEGT. Losses at the gene ends were 3 bases for V and 5 bases for J; bases not matched to a gene: 4. The CDR3 region is CASSEGQGETEAFF. The CDR3 nucleotides read TGTGCCAGCAGTGAGGGACAGGGCGAGACTGAAGCTTTCTTT.

This chain connects TRBV29-1 to TRBJ1-1; 7 nucleotides match TRBD1. The CDR3 has 12 amino acids. CDR1 is SQVTM, CDR2 ANQGSEA, per germline. The ends lost 7 bases at V and 8 bases at J; junction bases unmatched: 10. CDR3 sequence reads: CSAIRDSIEAFF. The DNA for the CDR3 is TGCAGCGCAATCCGGGACAGTATAGAAGCTTTCTTT.

The genes are TRBV18 and TRBJ2-1; D is possibly TRBD1 (6 bases). The CDR3 covers 12 residues. The germline V gene encodes CDR1 KGHSH and CDR2 LQKENI. V was pared by 6 bases and J by 7 bases, with 10 bases between. The DNA for the CDR3 is TGTGCCAGCTCCCAACAGGGAAATGAGCAGTTCTTC. Protein sequence: CASSQQGNEQFF.

The chain has TRBV18 and TRBJ1-1, with 10 bases fitting TRBD1. From germline, CDR1 is KGHSH and CDR2 LQKENI. CDR3 size: 15 residues. The ends lost 2 bases at V and 1 base at J; junction bases unmatched: 1. CDR3 sequence reads: CASSPGTGENTEAFF. CDR3 nucleotide sequence: TGTGCCAGCTCACCAGGGACAGGGGAGAACACTGAAGCTTTCTTT.